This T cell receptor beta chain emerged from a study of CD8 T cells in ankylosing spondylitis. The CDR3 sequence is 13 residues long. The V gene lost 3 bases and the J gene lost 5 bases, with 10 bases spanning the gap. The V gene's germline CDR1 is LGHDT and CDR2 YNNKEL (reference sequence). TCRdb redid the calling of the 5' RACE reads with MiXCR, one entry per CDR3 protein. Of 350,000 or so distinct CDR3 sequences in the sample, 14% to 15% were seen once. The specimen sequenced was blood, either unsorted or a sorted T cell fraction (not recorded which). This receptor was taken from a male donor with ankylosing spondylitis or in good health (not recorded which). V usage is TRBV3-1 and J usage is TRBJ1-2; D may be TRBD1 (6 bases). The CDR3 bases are TGTGCCAGCAGCCAGGACAGCTCATATGGCTACACCTTC. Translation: CASSQDSSYGYTF.